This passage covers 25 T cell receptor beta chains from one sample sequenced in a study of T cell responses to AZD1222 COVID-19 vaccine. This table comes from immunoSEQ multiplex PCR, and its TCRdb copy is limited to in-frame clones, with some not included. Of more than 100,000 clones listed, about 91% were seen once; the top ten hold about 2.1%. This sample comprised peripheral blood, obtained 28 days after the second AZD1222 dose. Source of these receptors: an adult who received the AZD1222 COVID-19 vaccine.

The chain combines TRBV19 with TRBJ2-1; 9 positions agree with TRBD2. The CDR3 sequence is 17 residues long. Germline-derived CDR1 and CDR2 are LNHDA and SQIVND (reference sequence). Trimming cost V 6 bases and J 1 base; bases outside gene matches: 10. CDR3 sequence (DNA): TGTGCCAGTAGGATTGGGGTAGCGGGAGTGTCCTACAATGAGCAGTTCTTC. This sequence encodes CASRIGVAGVSYNEQFF.

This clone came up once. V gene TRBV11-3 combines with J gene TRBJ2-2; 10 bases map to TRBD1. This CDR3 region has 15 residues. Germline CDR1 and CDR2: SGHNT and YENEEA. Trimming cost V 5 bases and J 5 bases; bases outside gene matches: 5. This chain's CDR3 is CASSLGQGYTGELFF. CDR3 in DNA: TGTGCCAGCAGCCTGGGACAGGGGTATACCGGGGAGCTGTTTTTT. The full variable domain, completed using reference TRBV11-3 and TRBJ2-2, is EAGVVQSPRYKIIEKKQPVAFWCNPISGHNTLYWYLQNLGQGPELLIRYENEEAVDDSQLPKDRFSAERLKGVDSTLKIQPAELGDSAVYLCASSLGQGYTGELFFGEGSRLTVL.

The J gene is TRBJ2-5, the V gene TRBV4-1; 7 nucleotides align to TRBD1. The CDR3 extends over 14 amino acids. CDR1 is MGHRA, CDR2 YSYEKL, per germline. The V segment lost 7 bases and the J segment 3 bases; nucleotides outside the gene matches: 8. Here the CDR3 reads CASTQGVGEETQYF. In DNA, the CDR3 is TGCGCCAGCACCCAGGGGGTCGGGGAAGAGACCCAGTACTTC.

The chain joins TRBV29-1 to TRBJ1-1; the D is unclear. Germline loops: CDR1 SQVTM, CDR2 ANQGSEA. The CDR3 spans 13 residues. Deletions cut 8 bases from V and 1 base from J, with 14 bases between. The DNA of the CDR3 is TGCAGCACCGCCCGGGCCCCGAACACTGAAGCTTTCTTT. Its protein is CSTARAPNTEAFF.

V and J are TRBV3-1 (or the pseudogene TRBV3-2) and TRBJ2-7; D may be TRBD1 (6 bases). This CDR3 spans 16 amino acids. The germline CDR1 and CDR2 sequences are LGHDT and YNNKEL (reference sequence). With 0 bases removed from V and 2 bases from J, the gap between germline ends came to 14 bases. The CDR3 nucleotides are TGTGCCAGCAGCCAAGATGTCGCAGGGGTGACCTACGAGCAGTACTTC. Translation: CASSQDVAGVTYEQYF.

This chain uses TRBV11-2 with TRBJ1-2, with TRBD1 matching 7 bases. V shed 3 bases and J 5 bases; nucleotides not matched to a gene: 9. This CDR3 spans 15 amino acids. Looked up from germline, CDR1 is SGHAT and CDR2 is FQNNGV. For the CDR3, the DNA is TGTGCCAGCAGCTTGAAACAGGGGCGGGATTATGGCTACACCTTC. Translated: CASSLKQGRDYGYTF.

CDR3 sequence: CASSPLEEFETQYF. The CDR3 coding sequence is TGTGCCAGCAGCCCCCTCGAGGAGTTCGAGACCCAGTACTTC. V and J are TRBV7-6 and TRBJ2-5; D not resolved. Germline V gene sequence: CDR1 SGHVS, CDR2 FNYEAQ. Trimming cost V 5 bases and J 5 bases, with 15 bases left between them. The CDR3 extends over 14 amino acids.

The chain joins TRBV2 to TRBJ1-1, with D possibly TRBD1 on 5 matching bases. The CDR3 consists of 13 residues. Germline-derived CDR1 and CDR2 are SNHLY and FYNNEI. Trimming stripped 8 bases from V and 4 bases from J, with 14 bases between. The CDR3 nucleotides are TGTGCCAGCTCGGGGGAAAGGGGCACTGAAGCTTTCTTT. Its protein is CASSGERGTEAFF.

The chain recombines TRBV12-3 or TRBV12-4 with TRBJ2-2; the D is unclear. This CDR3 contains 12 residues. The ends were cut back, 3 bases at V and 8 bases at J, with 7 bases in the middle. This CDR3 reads CASSFQRGELFF. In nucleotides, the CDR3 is TGTGCCAGCAGTTTTCAACGGGGGGAGCTGTTTTTT.

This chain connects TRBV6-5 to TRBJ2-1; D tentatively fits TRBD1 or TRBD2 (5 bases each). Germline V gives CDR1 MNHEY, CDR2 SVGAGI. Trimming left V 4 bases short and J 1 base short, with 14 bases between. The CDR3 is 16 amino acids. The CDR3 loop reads CASSSPPEGSYNEQFF. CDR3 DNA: TGTGCCAGCAGTTCCCCACCCGAGGGGTCCTACAATGAGCAGTTCTTC.

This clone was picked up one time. CDR3 DNA: TGTGCCAGCAGCTTGAGGGAATCTGAAGCTTTCTTT. Its translation: CASSLRESEAFF. This sequence joins TRBV11-2 and TRBJ1-1, with unresolved D. CDR1 is SGHAT, CDR2 FQNNGV, per germline. Trimming pared 3 bases from V and 6 bases from J, leaving 8 bases between. There are 12 residues in the CDR3.

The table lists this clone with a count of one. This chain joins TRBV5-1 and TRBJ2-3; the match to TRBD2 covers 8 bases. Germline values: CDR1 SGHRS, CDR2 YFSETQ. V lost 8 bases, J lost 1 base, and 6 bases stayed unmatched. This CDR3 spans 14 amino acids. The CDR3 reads CASTAGEGTDTQYF. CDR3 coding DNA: TGCGCCAGTACAGCGGGAGAGGGCACAGATACGCAGTATTTT.

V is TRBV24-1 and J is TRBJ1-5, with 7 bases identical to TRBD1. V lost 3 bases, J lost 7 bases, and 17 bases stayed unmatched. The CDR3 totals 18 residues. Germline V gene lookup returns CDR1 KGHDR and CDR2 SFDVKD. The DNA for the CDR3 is TGTGCCACCAGTGATCTCCGGACAGGTAGGTGGGACGGGCAGCCCCAGCATTTT. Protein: CATSDLRTGRWDGQPQHF.

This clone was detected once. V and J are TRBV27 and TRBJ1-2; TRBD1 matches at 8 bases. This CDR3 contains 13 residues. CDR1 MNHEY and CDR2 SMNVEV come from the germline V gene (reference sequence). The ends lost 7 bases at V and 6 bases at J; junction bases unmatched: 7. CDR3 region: CASTRTGSHGYTF. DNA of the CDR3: TGTGCCAGCACCAGGACAGGGTCGCATGGCTACACCTTC.

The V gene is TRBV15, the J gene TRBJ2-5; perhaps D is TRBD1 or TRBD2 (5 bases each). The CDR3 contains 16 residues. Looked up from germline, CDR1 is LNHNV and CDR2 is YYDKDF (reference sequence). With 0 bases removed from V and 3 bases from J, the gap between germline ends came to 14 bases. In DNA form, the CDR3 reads TGTGCCACCAGCAGAGATAGTCCGGGGCCCGAAGAGACCCAGTACTTC. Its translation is CATSRDSPGPEETQYF.

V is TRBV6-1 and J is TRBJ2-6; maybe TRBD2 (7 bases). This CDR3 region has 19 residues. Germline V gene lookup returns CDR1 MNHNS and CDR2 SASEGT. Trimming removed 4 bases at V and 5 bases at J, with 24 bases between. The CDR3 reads CASSGWLGGEALRANVLTF. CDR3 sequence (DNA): TGTGCCAGCAGTGGGTGGTTAGGGGGGGAAGCTTTGAGGGCCAACGTCCTGACTTTC.

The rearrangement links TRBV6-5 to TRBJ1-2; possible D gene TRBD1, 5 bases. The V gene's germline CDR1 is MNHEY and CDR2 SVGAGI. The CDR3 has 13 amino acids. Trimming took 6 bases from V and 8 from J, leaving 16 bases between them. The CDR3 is CASRPVGREGYTF. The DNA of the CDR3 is TGTGCCAGCAGGCCGGTGGGCAGGGAGGGCTACACCTTC.

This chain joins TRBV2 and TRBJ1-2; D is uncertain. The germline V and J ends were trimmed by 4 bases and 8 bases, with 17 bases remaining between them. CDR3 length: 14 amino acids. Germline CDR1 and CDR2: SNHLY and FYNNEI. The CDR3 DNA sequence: TGTGCCAGCAGTGCCCTGACCGCGGGTCGGGGCTACACCTTC. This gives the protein CASSALTAGRGYTF.

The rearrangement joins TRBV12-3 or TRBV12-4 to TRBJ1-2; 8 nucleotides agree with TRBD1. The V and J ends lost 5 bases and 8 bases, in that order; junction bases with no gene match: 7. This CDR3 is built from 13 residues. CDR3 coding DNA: TGTGCCAGCAGTATCCGGGACAGGATCGGCTACACCTTC. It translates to CASSIRDRIGYTF.

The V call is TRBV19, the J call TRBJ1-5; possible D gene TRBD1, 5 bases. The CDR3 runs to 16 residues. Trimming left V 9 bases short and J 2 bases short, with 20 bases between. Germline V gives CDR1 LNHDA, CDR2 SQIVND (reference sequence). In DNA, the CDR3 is TGTGCCAGCCAACCCGAACAGGCGGCGGGCAATCAGCCCCAGCATTTT. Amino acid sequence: CASQPEQAAGNQPQHF.

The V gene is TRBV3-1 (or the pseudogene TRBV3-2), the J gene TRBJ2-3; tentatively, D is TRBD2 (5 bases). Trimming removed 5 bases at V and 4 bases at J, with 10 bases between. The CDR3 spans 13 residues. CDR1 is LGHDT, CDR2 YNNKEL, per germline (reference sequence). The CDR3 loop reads CASSSAGADTQYF. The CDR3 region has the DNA TGTGCCAGCAGCTCGGCCGGGGCAGATACGCAGTATTTT.

CDR3 loop: CASSSPLTRLYTF. DNA for the CDR3: TGTGCCAGCAGTTCCCCGCTGACAAGACTCTACACCTTC. The chain recombines TRBV6-5 with TRBJ1-2; D gene unclear. The V end lost 4 bases, the J end lost 10 bases, and 16 bases lay between the germline ends. The CDR3 has 13 amino acids. CDR1 and CDR2 (germline): MNHEY, SVGAGI.

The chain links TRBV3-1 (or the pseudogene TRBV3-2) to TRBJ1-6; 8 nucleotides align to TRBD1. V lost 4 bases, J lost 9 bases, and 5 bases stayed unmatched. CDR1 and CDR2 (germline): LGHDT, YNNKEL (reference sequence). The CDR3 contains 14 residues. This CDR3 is CASSLRTGSSPLHF. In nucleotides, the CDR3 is TGTGCCAGCAGCCTCCGGACAGGGTCTTCACCCCTCCACTTT.

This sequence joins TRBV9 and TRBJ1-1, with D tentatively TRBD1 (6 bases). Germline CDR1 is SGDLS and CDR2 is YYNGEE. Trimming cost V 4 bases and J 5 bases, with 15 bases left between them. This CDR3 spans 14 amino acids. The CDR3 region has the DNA TGTGCCAGCAGCCTCCGGGGAGGGGGTACTGAAGCTTTCTTT. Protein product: CASSLRGGGTEAFF.

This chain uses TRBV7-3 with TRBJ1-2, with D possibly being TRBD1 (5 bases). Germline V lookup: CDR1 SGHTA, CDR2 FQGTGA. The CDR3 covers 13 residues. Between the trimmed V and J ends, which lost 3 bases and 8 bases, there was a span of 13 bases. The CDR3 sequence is CASSFDSSVGYTF. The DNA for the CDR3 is TGTGCCAGCAGCTTCGACAGTTCCGTCGGCTACACCTTC. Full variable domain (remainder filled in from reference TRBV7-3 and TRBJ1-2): GAGVSQTPSNKVTEKGKYVELRCDPISGHTALYWYRQSLGQGPEFLIYFQGTGAADDSGLPNDRFFAVRPEGSVSTLKIQRTERGDSAVYLCASSFDSSVGYTFGSGTRLTVV.